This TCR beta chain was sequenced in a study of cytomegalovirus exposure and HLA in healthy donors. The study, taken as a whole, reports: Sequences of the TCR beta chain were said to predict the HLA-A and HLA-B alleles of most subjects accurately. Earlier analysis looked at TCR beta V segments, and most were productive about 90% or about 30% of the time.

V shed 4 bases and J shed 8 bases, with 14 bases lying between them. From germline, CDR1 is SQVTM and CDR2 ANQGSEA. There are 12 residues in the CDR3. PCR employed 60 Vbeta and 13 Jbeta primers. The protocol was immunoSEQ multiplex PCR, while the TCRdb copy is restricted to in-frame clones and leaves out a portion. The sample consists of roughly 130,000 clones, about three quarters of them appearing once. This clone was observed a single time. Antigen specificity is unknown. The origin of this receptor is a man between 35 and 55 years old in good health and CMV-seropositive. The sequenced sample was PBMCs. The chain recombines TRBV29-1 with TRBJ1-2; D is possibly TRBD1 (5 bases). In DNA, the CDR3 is TGCAGCGTTGGTGGGGGGTGGGAAGGCTACACCTTC. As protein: CSVGGGWEGYTF. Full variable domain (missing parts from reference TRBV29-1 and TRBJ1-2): SAVISQKPSRDICQRGTSLTIQCQVDSQVTMMFWYRQQPGQSLTLIATANQGSEATYESGFVIDKFPISRPNLTFSTLTVSNMSPEDSSIYLCSVGGGWEGYTFGSGTRLTVV.